This entry lists 31 T cell receptor beta chains sequenced from one sample in a study of response to subunit inactivated influenza vaccine. One entry per CDR3 protein, called by TCRdb with MiXCR from the RT-PCR reads. The table has about 530,000 distinct CDR3 sequences, roughly 12% seen once. Here the sequenced sample was PBMCs from blood, taken on the day of vaccination. These receptors came from a man between 50 and 59 years old who received an inactivated influenza vaccine.

The gene calls are TRBV5-4 and TRBJ2-7; 10 nucleotides agree with TRBD1. V was pared by 4 bases and J by 13 bases, with 11 bases of the junction left unmatched. Germline V gene data show CDR1 as SGHNT and CDR2 as YYREEE (reference sequence). The CDR3 is 13 residues long. The CDR3 DNA is TGTGCCAGCAGCGCCGGGACAGGGGAATTGGGATACTTC. It yields the protein CASSAGTGELGYF.

V gene TRBV20-1 combines with J gene TRBJ2-7, with D maybe TRBD2 (5 bases). The germline gives CDR1 DFQATT, CDR2 SNEGSKA (reference sequence). V lost 0 bases and J lost 2, with 11 bases in between. This CDR3 is 14 amino acids long. CDR3 nucleotide sequence: TGCAGTGCTAGAGATCTCCGGGGAGCCTACGAGCAGTACTTC. Protein sequence: CSARDLRGAYEQYF.

This clonotype has only a few counts. The genes are TRBV5-1 and TRBJ2-1; 10 positions agree with TRBD2. The V gene end was trimmed by 4 bases and the J gene end by 6 bases; junction bases not matched to a gene: 4. The length of the CDR3 is 14 residues. Germline CDR1 reads SGHRS; CDR2 reads YFSETQ. The CDR3 DNA is TGCGCCAGCAGCGGACTAGCGGAAATCAATGAGCAGTTCTTC. Amino acids: CASSGLAEINEQFF.

This clonotype was seen more than once but under ten times. The V gene is TRBV5-5, the J gene TRBJ1-1, with D perhaps matching TRBD1 (6 bases). CDR3 length: 14 amino acids. Germline V gene sequence: CDR1 SGHKS, CDR2 YYEKEE (reference sequence). V gave up 4 bases and J gave up 1 base, with 11 bases separating them. As DNA, the CDR3 is TGTGCCAGCAGCGCGCGGACAGCGAACACTGAAGCTTTCTTT. Translating gives CASSARTANTEAFF.

This clonotype showed up many times. The CDR3 coding sequence is TGTGCCAGCAGTTTGAGGGAACACTACGAGCAGTACTTC. It yields the protein CASSLREHYEQYF. The gene calls are TRBV12-3 or TRBV12-4 and TRBJ2-7, with a possible D match to TRBD2 (5 bases). Trimming left V 3 bases short and J 3 bases short, with 9 bases between. This CDR3 has 13 amino acids.

This clonotype has a count of ten or more. The chain combines TRBV15 with TRBJ1-4; D gene ambiguous. The CDR3 is 16 amino acids. V lost 4 bases to trimming and J lost 0 bases, with 12 bases between them. Germline CDR1 is LNHNV and CDR2 is YYDKDF (reference sequence). CDR3 in amino acids: CATSKTQRTTNEKLFF. CDR3 sequence (DNA): TGTGCCACCAGCAAGACACAGCGAACAACTAATGAAAAACTGTTTTTT.

The V and J genes are TRBV29-1 and TRBJ2-5, with D perhaps matching TRBD1 (5 bases). CDR1 SQVTM and CDR2 ANQGSEA come from the germline V gene. The length of the CDR3 is 15 residues. Trimming took 0 bases from V and 1 from J, leaving 12 bases between them. CDR3 region: CSVEDSWGGQETQYF. The CDR3 DNA sequence: TGCAGCGTTGAAGATAGCTGGGGCGGCCAAGAGACCCAGTACTTC. The full variable domain, its missing parts supplied by reference TRBV29-1 and TRBJ2-5, is SAVISQKPSRDICQRGTSLTIQCQVDSQVTMMFWYRQQPGQSLTLIATANQGSEATYESGFVIDKFPISRPNLTFSTLTVSNMSPEDSSIYLCSVEDSWGGQETQYFGPGTRLLVL.

This chain uses TRBV7-2 with TRBJ2-6; D is perhaps TRBD1 (6 bases). Looked up from germline, CDR1 is SGHTA and CDR2 is FQGNSA. V was cut by 5 bases and J by 5 bases, with 10 bases left in between. The CDR3 is 14 amino acids. For the CDR3, the DNA is TGTGCCAGCAGCCCACAGGGTCGGGCCAACGTCCTGACTTTC. Its translation: CASSPQGRANVLTF.

This clonotype occurred many times. This chain connects TRBV12-3 or TRBV12-4 to TRBJ1-6; perhaps TRBD1 as D (5 bases). The CDR3 is made up of 12 amino acids. Trimming left V 11 bases short and J 10 bases short, with 15 bases between. This CDR3 reads CASAREASPLHF. In DNA form, the CDR3 reads TGTGCCTCCGCCAGGGAGGCGTCACCCCTCCACTTT.

This clonotype was seen ten or more times. The V call is TRBV28, the J call TRBJ2-7; D remains ambiguous. The V gene lost 3 bases and the J gene lost 6 bases, with 9 bases spanning the gap. CDR3 length: 12 residues. Germline V lookup: CDR1 MDHEN, CDR2 SYDVKM. Written as DNA, the CDR3 is TGTGCCAGCAGTTTGGGTGTAGTCGAGCAGTACTTC. Encoded protein: CASSLGVVEQYF.

There are many counts of this clonotype. The DNA for the CDR3 is TGTGCCAGCAGCTTAGTCAGTAGCACAGATACGCAGTATTTT. The encoded protein is CASSLVSSTDTQYF. The V gene is TRBV7-2, the J gene TRBJ2-3; D call uncertain. Germline values: CDR1 SGHTA, CDR2 FQGNSA. The CDR3 is 14 residues long. V lost 1 base and J 0 bases, leaving 5 bases between the germline ends.

The J gene is TRBJ1-1, the V gene TRBV27, with D perhaps matching TRBD1 (5 bases). V was trimmed by 4 bases and J by 2 bases, leaving 8 bases between them. The germline CDR1 and CDR2 sequences are MNHEY and SMNVEV (reference sequence). CDR3 length: 13 residues. Here the CDR3 DNA reads TGTGCCAGCAGTTCCGGGACCAACACTGAAGCTTTCTTT. It is translated as CASSSGTNTEAFF.

V and J are TRBV12-3 or TRBV12-4 and TRBJ2-7; D unresolved. The CDR3 runs to 12 residues. V lost 3 bases, J lost 4 bases, and 7 bases lay in between. The CDR3 nucleotides read TGTGCCAGCAGTTTGTTTCCGTACGAGCAGTACTTC. Protein sequence: CASSLFPYEQYF.

This clonotype was picked up a small number of times. The rearrangement joins TRBV2 to TRBJ2-2, with D possibly being TRBD1 (6 bases). This CDR3 region has 15 residues. V gave up 4 bases and J gave up 5 bases, with 14 bases separating them. Per the germline V gene, CDR1 is SNHLY and CDR2 is FYNNEI. CDR3 residues: CASSVLAGATGELFF. The CDR3 coding sequence is TGTGCCAGCAGTGTTTTGGCAGGGGCAACCGGGGAGCTGTTTTTT.

This clonotype was observed many times. The V gene is TRBV12-3 or TRBV12-4, the J gene TRBJ1-4; the D is unclear. Trimming removed 6 bases from V and 3 bases from J, with 11 bases in between. The CDR3 sequence is 14 residues long. In nucleotides, the CDR3 is TGTGCCAGCAGGAAGGAAGGTCCTAATGAAAAACTGTTTTTT. This sequence encodes CASRKEGPNEKLFF.

At least ten counts were recorded for this clonotype. The V call is TRBV12-3 or TRBV12-4, the J call TRBJ1-2, with D perhaps matching TRBD1 (6 bases). This CDR3 spans 14 amino acids. V lost 0 bases, J lost 7 bases, and 12 bases lay in between. CDR3 sequence: CASSLALRGTGYTF. CDR3 DNA: TGTGCCAGCAGTTTAGCGTTAAGGGGGACTGGCTACACCTTC.

V gene TRBV12-3 or TRBV12-4 combines with J gene TRBJ2-5; a weak D match, TRBD2 (5 bases). This CDR3 has 16 amino acids. V gave up 7 bases and J gave up 5 bases, with 23 bases separating them. Here the CDR3 reads CASTNSGLSGWETQYF. The CDR3 region has the DNA TGTGCCAGCACCAACTCAGGACTGTCCGGGTGGGAGACCCAGTACTTC.

CDR3 DNA: TGTGCCAGCAGTGGTTCGGGGGGCGGCAATCAGCCCCAGCATTTT. As protein: CASSGSGGGNQPQHF. The gene calls are TRBV6-1 and TRBJ1-5; perhaps TRBD1 as D (6 bases). Germline CDR1 and CDR2: MNHNS and SASEGT. This CDR3 is 15 amino acids long. V was cut by 4 bases and J by 2 bases, with 12 bases left in between.

The chain uses TRBV20-1 and TRBJ2-3; D perhaps matches TRBD2 (7 bases). Germline V gene lookup returns CDR1 DFQATT and CDR2 SNEGSKA (reference sequence). The CDR3 is made up of 13 amino acids. The CDR3, as DNA: TGCTCCAACCCTGGGGGGGCGGCAGATACGCAGTATTTT. Its translation is CSNPGGAADTQYF.

The gene calls are TRBV7-2 and TRBJ2-5; TRBD1 matches 7 bases. This CDR3 spans 14 amino acids. Unmatched junction bases numbered 5, after V lost 5 bases and J lost 2 bases. The germline V gene has CDR1 SGHTA and CDR2 FQGNSA. CDR3 in amino acids: CASSPRGIQETQYF. For the CDR3, the DNA is TGTGCCAGCAGCCCCAGGGGGATACAAGAGACCCAGTACTTC.

The genes are TRBV5-1 and TRBJ2-7, with D maybe TRBD2 (6 bases). This CDR3 region has 15 residues. V lost 2 bases to trimming and J lost 7 bases, with 19 bases between them. CDR1 and CDR2 from the germline V gene are SGHRS and YFSETQ. CDR3 protein: CASSFERTGVGEQYF. The DNA of the CDR3 is TGCGCCAGCAGCTTTGAGCGAACGGGAGTGGGGGAGCAGTACTTC.

As to this clonotype: The junction does not match germline at one end; this may be a read error. CDR3: CASRPGTGGGAAF. The CDR3 region has the DNA TGTGCCAGCAGACCCGGGACAGGGGGGGGAGCTGCCTTC. J is TRBJ2-7 and V is TRBV28, with TRBD1 identical over 11 bases. This CDR3 comprises 13 residues. In germline, CDR1 is MDHEN, CDR2 SYDVKM.

This clonotype occurred once. The gene calls are TRBV28 and TRBJ1-2; TRBD1 agrees at 10 bases. CDR1 is MDHEN and CDR2 is SYDVKM in the germline V gene. This CDR3 has 15 amino acids. J lost 4 bases, V lost 5 bases, and 7 bases had no gene match. The chain's CDR3 is CASSLGTGVGYGYTF. The CDR3 nucleotides read TGTGCCAGCAGTCTCGGGACAGGGGTCGGCTATGGCTACACCTTC.

This clonotype was detected a few times. The rearrangement uses TRBV4-2 and TRBJ2-2; 10 bases match TRBD2. The CDR3 loop spans 19 amino acids. From germline, CDR1 is LGHNA and CDR2 YNFKEQ. J gave up 1 base and V 3 bases, and 11 bases lay outside the gene matches. In DNA, the CDR3 is TGTGCCAGCAGCCAGCGCTCGGAAGGACTAGCGGAGAACACCGGGGAGCTGTTTTTT. Protein sequence: CASSQRSEGLAENTGELFF.

This clonotype was detected a few times. The junction does not match germline at one end; this may be a read error. The chain joins TRBV3-1 to TRBJ2-2; 14 bases are a match to TRBD2. This CDR3 has 18 residues. Germline CDR1 LGHDT, CDR2 YNNKEL (reference sequence). The CDR3 DNA follows: TGTGCCTGCAGAGATTACTGGGGACTAGCGGGAGACACCGGGGAGCTGTTTTTT. Residues: CACRDYWGLAGDTGELFF. The variable domain in full, with the rest retrieved from reference TRBV3-1 and TRBJ2-2, is DTAVSQTPKYLVTQMGNDKSIKCEQNLGHDTMYWYKQDSKKFLKIMFSYNNKELIINETVPNRFSPKSPDKAHLNLHINSLELGDSAVYFCACRDYWGLAGDTGELFFGEGSRLTVL.

This clonotype was seen a handful of times. The chain couples TRBV12-3 or TRBV12-4 to TRBJ1-4; TRBD1 agrees at 7 bases. CDR3 length equals 12 residues. V lost 6 bases to trimming and J lost 11 bases; unmatched junction nucleotides: 6. The CDR3 nucleotides are TGTGCCAGCAGAGCCGACAGGGACAAACTGTTTTTT. Residues: CASRADRDKLFF.

The chain uses TRBV12-3 or TRBV12-4 and TRBJ2-7; D may be TRBD1 (5 bases). Deletions cut 4 bases from V and 2 bases from J, with 15 bases between. The CDR3 is 15 residues long. Written as DNA, the CDR3 is TGTGCCAGCAGTTCAGGCAGGGCGCGAACCTACGAGCAGTACTTC. It translates to CASSSGRARTYEQYF.

This clonotype was seen a handful of times. The chain combines TRBV7-9 with TRBJ2-3; D is perhaps TRBD1 (6 bases). The V gene's germline CDR1 is SEHNR and CDR2 FQNEAQ (reference sequence). The CDR3 length is 15 residues. Between the trimmed V and J ends, which lost 5 bases and 4 bases, there was a span of 16 bases. DNA of the CDR3: TGTGCCAGCAGCCTCCTCCAGGGGATCTCAGATACGCAGTATTTT. Its translation: CASSLLQGISDTQYF.

The sample holds a few counts of this clonotype. The chain links TRBV4-1 to TRBJ2-7, with TRBD1 identical over 8 bases. CDR1 MGHRA and CDR2 YSYEKL come from the germline V gene. There are 15 residues in the CDR3. Trimming cost V 1 base and J 5 bases; bases outside gene matches: 7. CDR3 coding DNA: TGCGCCAGCAGCCAAGGAACAGGGGGGTGGCACGAGCAGTACTTC. It is translated as CASSQGTGGWHEQYF.

V is TRBV6-2 or TRBV6-3 and J is TRBJ1-1, with D perhaps matching TRBD1 (5 bases). The ends were cut back, 2 bases at V and 4 bases at J, with 14 bases in the middle. Germline V gives CDR1 MNHEY, CDR2 SVGEGT. The CDR3 is made up of 15 amino acids. The DNA for the CDR3 is TGTGCCAGCAGTTACAGGAGGGGCGGAAGCACTGAAGCTTTCTTT. Amino acid sequence: CASSYRRGGSTEAFF.

There are a few counts of this clonotype. V gene TRBV18 combines with J gene TRBJ2-7, with a weak D call TRBD2 (6 bases). The CDR3 runs to 15 residues. Trimming shortened V by 3 bases and J by 1 base, and 13 bases separated the two germline ends. CDR1 and CDR2 (germline): KGHSH, LQKENI. DNA of the CDR3: TGTGCCAGCTCACCTGGAGGGTTTTTGTCCTACGAGCAGTACTTC. Its translation: CASSPGGFLSYEQYF.